A selection of T cell receptor beta chains follows, all from one sample in a study of blood T cell repertoires in COVID-19. Clones were read by immunoSEQ multiplex PCR, and TCRdb kept only the in-frame ones, dropping some. The sample holds some 260,000 clones, 88% seen once. What was sequenced was peripheral blood. All receptors come from a woman aged 65 to 85 with COVID-19, enrolled during active disease. CDR3s include the opening cysteine and the closing phenylalanine or tryptophan. The D gene is left open where the match is weak. Expanded clones get a size class; other rows say once, few or many, or leave the size out.

j_call d_call clone_size v_call cdr3_aa cdr3_nt
TRBJ2-7 TRBD1 few TRBV7-9 CASSNRDRAYEQYF TGTGCCAGCAGCAACCGGGACAGGGCCTACGAGCAGTACTTC
TRBJ2-5 TRBD2 NA TRBV7-9 CASSHRTSGRNQETQYF TGTGCCAGCAGCCACCGGACTAGCGGACGTAACCAAGAGACCCAGTACTTC
TRBJ1-1 NA once TRBV20-1 CSILASPEAFF TGCAGTATCCTTGCGTCCCCTGAAGCTTTCTTT
TRBJ2-1 NA NA TRBV6-1 CASSEVGGAGEQFF TGTGCCAGCAGTGAAGTTGGGGGGGCCGGTGAGCAGTTCTTC
TRBJ1-3 NA NA TRBV9 CASSPSTSGNTIYF TGTGCCAGCAGCCCGAGCACCTCTGGAAACACCATATATTTT
TRBJ1-2 NA NA TRBV12-3/TRBV12-4 CASSLADSGYTF TGTGCCAGCAGTTTAGCCGACAGTGGCTACACCTTC
TRBJ1-3 NA NA TRBV7-3 CASSRTADSGNTIYF TGTGCCAGCAGCCGGACAGCCGACTCTGGAAACACCATATATTTT
TRBJ2-1 NA NA TRBV28 CASSFLPLAANEQFF TGTGCCAGCAGTTTTCTCCCGTTAGCGGCCAATGAGCAGTTCTTC
TRBJ1-2 TRBD1 NA TRBV5-1 CASNREGGDFGGYTF TGCGCCAGCAACCGCGAAGGGGGCGACTTTGGTGGCTACACCTTC
TRBJ1-3 NA NA TRBV10-3 CAISREGGNTIYF TGTGCCATCAGCAGAGAGGGCGGAAACACCATATATTTT
TRBJ1-6 NA NA TRBV10-1 CARENRTPLHF TGCGCCAGGGAGAACAGGACCCCCCTCCACTTT
TRBJ2-3 NA NA TRBV5-1 CASRNSGVTDTQYF TGCGCCAGCAGAAATAGCGGAGTCACAGATACGCAGTATTTT
TRBJ1-2 TRBD1 NA TRBV5-8 CASSLTPGGSYGYTF TGTGCCAGCAGCTTGACCCCAGGGGGCAGCTATGGCTACACCTTC
TRBJ2-5 TRBD2 NA TRBV29-1 CSVIMRLAAYQETQYF TGCAGCGTCATAATGCGACTAGCGGCTTACCAAGAGACCCAGTACTTC
TRBJ1-3 NA NA TRBV30 CAWSVPSWTRNSGNTIYF TGTGCCTGGAGTGTACCCAGTTGGACACGAAACTCTGGAAACACCATATATTTT
TRBJ2-3 TRBD1 NA TRBV7-6 CASSLAGQGTADTQYF TGTGCCAGCAGCTTAGCCGGACAGGGTACGGCAGATACGCAGTATTTT
TRBJ1-5 TRBD1 once TRBV30 CAWRGPGGQPQHF TGTGCCTGGAGAGGGCCAGGGGGACAGCCCCAGCATTTT
TRBJ2-3 NA NA TRBV30 CAWGHTGSTDTQYF TGTGCCTGGGGTCATACGGGGAGCACAGATACGCAGTATTTT
TRBJ2-1 TRBD2 NA TRBV7-9 CASSTSGSRNEQFF TGTGCCAGCAGCACTAGCGGGAGTCGCAATGAGCAGTTCTTC
TRBJ2-7 NA few TRBV15 CATSPSWGEAYEQYF TGTGCCACCAGCCCAAGCTGGGGGGAGGCCTACGAGCAGTACTTC
TRBJ2-7 TRBD1 NA TRBV23-1 CASSQGFRGLSEQYF TGCGCCAGCAGTCAAGGATTCAGGGGGCTATCGGAGCAGTACTTC
TRBJ2-6 NA NA TRBV5-8 CASSLAGGGGSGANVLTF TGTGCCAGCAGCTTGGCCGGAGGGGGGGGCTCTGGGGCCAACGTCCTGACTTTC
TRBJ2-7 NA NA TRBV6-5 CASSYVPALGLYEQYF TGTGCCAGCAGTTACGTCCCGGCCCTGGGGCTCTACGAGCAGTACTTC
TRBJ1-3 NA few TRBV4-2 CASSQGQPVGNTIYF TGTGCCAGCAGCCAAGGACAACCCGTTGGAAACACCATATATTTT
TRBJ1-6 TRBD1 NA TRBV7-9 CASSPGTAYSPLHF TGTGCCAGCAGCCCGGGGACAGCCTATTCACCCCTCCACTTT
TRBJ1-4 NA NA TRBV5-1 CASSWGGLANEKLFF TGCGCCAGCAGCTGGGGGGGATTAGCAAATGAAAAACTGTTTTTT
TRBJ1-6 TRBD1 few TRBV2 CASSGQLNSPLHF TGTGCCAGCTCGGGACAGTTAAATTCACCCCTCCACTTT
TRBJ2-2 TRBD2 few TRBV29-1 CSAPRREVSTGELFF TGCAGCGCCCCACGGCGGGAGGTCTCCACCGGGGAGCTGTTTTTT
TRBJ2-3 NA once TRBV6-5 CASSYSEDRRTDTQYF TGTGCCAGCAGTTACTCTGAGGACAGACGCACAGATACGCAGTATTTT
TRBJ1-3 TRBD1 NA TRBV6-6 CASHLRQGGSGNTIYF TGTGCCAGCCACCTACGACAGGGGGGCTCTGGAAACACCATATATTTT
TRBJ2-3 TRBD2 NA TRBV4-1 CASSQATSGMNGPQYF TGCGCCAGCAGCCAAGCGACTAGCGGAATGAATGGTCCGCAGTATTTT
TRBJ1-2 TRBD1 once TRBV19 CASRLTSGTGRGYTF TGTGCCAGTAGGCTGACCTCCGGGACAGGGCGCGGCTACACCTTC
TRBJ1-2 NA NA TRBV6-2/TRBV6-3 CASSYLQMRGYTF TGTGCCAGCAGTTACCTCCAAATGCGAGGCTACACCTTC
TRBJ2-7 NA NA TRBV28 CASSSRYEQYF TGTGCCAGCAGTTCCAGATACGAGCAGTACTTC
TRBJ2-2 NA few TRBV19 CASNTQPTGELFF TGTGCCAGTAACACGCAACCTACCGGGGAGCTGTTTTTT
TRBJ2-1 NA once TRBV11-2 CASSSLDWSEQFF TGTGCCAGCAGCTCCTTGGACTGGAGTGAGCAGTTCTTC
TRBJ1-2 TRBD1 NA TRBV6-5 CASRSTGNNYGYTF TGTGCCAGCAGATCGACAGGGAATAACTATGGCTACACCTTC
TRBJ2-3 TRBD1 NA TRBV13 CASSSRQGADTQYF TGTGCCAGCAGCTCTAGACAGGGGGCAGATACGCAGTATTTT
TRBJ2-1 NA NA TRBV7-2 CASSLVPRPNEQFF TGTGCCAGCAGCTTAGTCCCTAGGCCCAATGAGCAGTTCTTC
TRBJ2-1 NA once TRBV24-1 CATSETGSYNEQFF TGTGCCACCAGTGAAACAGGGTCCTACAATGAGCAGTTCTTC
TRBJ2-1 TRBD2 NA TRBV20-1 CSAALAGEQFF TGCAGTGCTGCTCTAGCGGGGGAGCAGTTCTTC
TRBJ2-2 NA NA TRBV5-1 CASSLPTGELFF TGCGCCAGCAGCTTGCCGACCGGGGAGCTGTTTTTT
TRBJ1-5 TRBD1 NA TRBV28 CASSFGSGQGGQPQHF TGTGCCAGCAGTTTCGGTTCGGGACAGGGAGGACAGCCCCAGCATTTT